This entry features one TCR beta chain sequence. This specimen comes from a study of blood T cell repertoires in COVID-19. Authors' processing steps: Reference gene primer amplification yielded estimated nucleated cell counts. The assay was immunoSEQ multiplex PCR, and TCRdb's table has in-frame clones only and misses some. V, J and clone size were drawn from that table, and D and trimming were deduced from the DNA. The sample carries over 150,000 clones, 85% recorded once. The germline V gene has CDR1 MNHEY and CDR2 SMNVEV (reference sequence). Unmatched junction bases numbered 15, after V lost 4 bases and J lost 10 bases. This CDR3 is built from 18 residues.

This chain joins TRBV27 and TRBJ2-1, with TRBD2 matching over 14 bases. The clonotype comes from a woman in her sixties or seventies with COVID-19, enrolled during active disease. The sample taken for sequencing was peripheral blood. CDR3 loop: CASSSPLTSGRAVGEQFF. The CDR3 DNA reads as TGTGCCAGCAGTTCTCCACTGACTAGCGGGAGGGCTGTAGGCGAGCAGTTCTTC.